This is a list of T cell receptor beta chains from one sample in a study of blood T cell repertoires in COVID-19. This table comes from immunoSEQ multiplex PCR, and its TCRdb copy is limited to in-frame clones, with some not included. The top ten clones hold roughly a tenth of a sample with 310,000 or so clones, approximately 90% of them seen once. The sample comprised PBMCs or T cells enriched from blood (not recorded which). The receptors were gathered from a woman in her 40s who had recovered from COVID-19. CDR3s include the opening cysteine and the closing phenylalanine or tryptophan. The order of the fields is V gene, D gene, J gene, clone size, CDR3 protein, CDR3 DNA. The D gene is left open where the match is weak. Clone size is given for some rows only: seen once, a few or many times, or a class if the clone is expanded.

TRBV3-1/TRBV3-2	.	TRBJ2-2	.	CASSQGGLTGNTGELFF	TGTGCCAGCAGCCAGGGGGGACTGACGGGGAACACCGGGGAGCTGTTTTTT
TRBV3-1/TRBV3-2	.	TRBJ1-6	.	CAIDQLVGYNSPLHF	TGTGCCATAGATCAACTAGTGGGCTATAATTCACCCCTCCACTTT
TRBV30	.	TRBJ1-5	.	CAWSDGLSNQPQHF	TGTGCCTGGAGTGACGGACTTAGCAATCAGCCCCAGCATTTT
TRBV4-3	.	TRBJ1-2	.	CASSQEGSGLYGYTF	TGCGCCAGCAGCCAAGAAGGCTCGGGTTTGTATGGCTACACCTTC
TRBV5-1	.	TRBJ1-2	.	CASSVGGFGYTF	TGCGCCAGCAGCGTAGGCGGGTTTGGCTACACCTTC
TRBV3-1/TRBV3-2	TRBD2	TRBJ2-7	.	CASSGVASGSYEQYF	TGTGCCAGCAGCGGGGTGGCTAGCGGTTCCTACGAGCAGTACTTC
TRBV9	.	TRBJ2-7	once	CASSVGSGGYEQYF	TGTGCCAGCAGCGTGGGTTCGGGCGGGTACGAGCAGTACTTC
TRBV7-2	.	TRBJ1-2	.	CASSRPNQEHYGYTF	TGTGCCAGCAGCCGTCCGAACCAAGAACATTATGGCTACACCTTC
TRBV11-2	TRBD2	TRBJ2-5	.	CASSLARLAGGETQYF	TGTGCCAGCAGCTTAGCGCGGCTAGCGGGGGGGGAGACCCAGTACTTC
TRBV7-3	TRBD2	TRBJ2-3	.	CASLLAGATDTQYF	TGTGCCAGTCTACTAGCGGGAGCCACAGATACGCAGTATTTT
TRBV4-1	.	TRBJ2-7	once	CASSLSTGTLSYEQYF	TGCGCCAGCAGCCTGAGCACCGGGACACTCTCCTACGAGCAGTACTTC
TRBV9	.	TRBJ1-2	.	CASSARQNYGYTF	TGTGCCAGCAGCGCCCGACAGAACTATGGCTACACCTTC
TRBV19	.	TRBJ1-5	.	CASSERAGGNQPQHF	TGTGCCAGTAGTGAAAGGGCCGGGGGCAATCAGCCCCAGCATTTT
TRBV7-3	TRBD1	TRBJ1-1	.	CASSLLGSLRPRQGYRTEAFF	TGTGCCAGCAGCTTACTTGGGAGCCTACGGCCCAGACAGGGGTATCGCACTGAAGCTTTCTTT
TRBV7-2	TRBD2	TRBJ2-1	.	CASSTGLTNEQFF	TGTGCCAGCAGCACGGGACTAACCAATGAGCAGTTCTTC
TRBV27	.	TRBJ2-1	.	CASSLRGFTYNEQFF	TGTGCCAGCAGTTTGAGAGGGTTCACCTACAATGAGCAGTTCTTC
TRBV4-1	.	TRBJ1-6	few	CASSQERLPNSPLHF	TGCGCCAGCAGCCAAGAACGGTTACCAAATTCACCCCTCCACTTT
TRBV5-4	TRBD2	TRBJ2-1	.	CASSLQPSGRPLSYNEQFF	TGTGCCAGCAGCTTGCAACCTAGCGGGAGGCCCCTCTCCTACAATGAGCAGTTCTTC
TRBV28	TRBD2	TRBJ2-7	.	CASKSAGVYEQYF	TGTGCCAGCAAATCAGCGGGAGTGTACGAGCAGTACTTC
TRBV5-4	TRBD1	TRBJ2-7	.	CASSLDRGAYEQYF	TGTGCCAGCAGCTTGGACAGGGGGGCCTACGAGCAGTACTTC
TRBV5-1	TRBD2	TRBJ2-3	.	CASSLGGTSGTDTQYF	TGCGCCAGCAGCTTGGGGGGGACTAGCGGCACAGATACGCAGTATTTT
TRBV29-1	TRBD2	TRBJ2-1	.	CSVLLIGLVGDEQFF	TGCAGCGTTCTTCTTATTGGACTAGTTGGGGATGAGCAGTTCTTC
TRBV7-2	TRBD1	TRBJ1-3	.	CASSFGTAGNTIYF	TGTGCCAGCAGCTTCGGGACAGCTGGAAACACCATATATTTT
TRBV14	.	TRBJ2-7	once	CASSHLDGYEQYF	TGTGCCAGCAGCCACTTAGACGGGTACGAGCAGTACTTC
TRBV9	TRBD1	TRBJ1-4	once	CASSVGQGKGKLFF	TGTGCCAGCAGCGTAGGACAGGGAAAAGGAAAACTGTTTTTT
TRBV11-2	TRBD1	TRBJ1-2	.	CASSLGGVLGYTF	TGTGCCAGCAGCCTAGGGGGCGTTCTGGGCTACACCTTC
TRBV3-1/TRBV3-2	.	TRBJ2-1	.	CASSQERERDEQFF	TGTGCCAGCAGCCAAGAACGGGAAAGGGATGAGCAGTTCTTC
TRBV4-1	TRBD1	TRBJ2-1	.	CASSQVFTGQGYNEQFF	TGCGCCAGCAGCCAAGTCTTTACAGGACAGGGGTACAATGAGCAGTTCTTC
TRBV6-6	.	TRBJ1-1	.	CASSYSSGAEAFF	TGTGCCAGCAGTTACTCGAGTGGTGCTGAAGCTTTCTTT
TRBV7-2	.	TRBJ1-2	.	CASSPAGQAGYTF	TGTGCCAGCAGCCCAGCAGGGCAGGCGGGCTACACCTTC
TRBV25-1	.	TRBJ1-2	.	CASSRSTAGGYTF	TGTGCCAGCAGTAGATCGACGGCGGGAGGCTACACCTTC
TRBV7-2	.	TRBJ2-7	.	CASSKTASRGGARQYF	TGTGCCAGCAGCAAGACGGCCTCCCGCGGAGGTGCGCGGCAGTACTTC
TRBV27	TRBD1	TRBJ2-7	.	CASSPGTGASYEQYF	TGTGCCAGCAGTCCCGGGACAGGGGCCTCCTACGAGCAGTACTTC
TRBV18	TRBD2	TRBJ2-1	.	CASSPKAGVFYNEQFF	TGTGCCAGCTCACCCAAAGCGGGAGTCTTTTACAATGAGCAGTTCTTC
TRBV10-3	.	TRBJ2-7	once	CAIGSSNGRDEQYF	TGTGCCATCGGGTCAAGCAACGGGAGAGACGAGCAGTACTTC
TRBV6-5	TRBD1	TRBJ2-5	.	CASGQTGGQETQYF	TGTGCCAGCGGTCAGACAGGGGGCCAAGAGACCCAGTACTTC
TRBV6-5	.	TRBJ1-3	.	CASSYGQGFSGNTIYF	TGTGCCAGCAGTTACGGCCAGGGATTCTCTGGAAACACCATATATTTT
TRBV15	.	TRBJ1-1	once	CATSRDRSGNTEAFF	TGTGCCACCAGCAGAGATCGCAGTGGGAACACTGAAGCTTTCTTT